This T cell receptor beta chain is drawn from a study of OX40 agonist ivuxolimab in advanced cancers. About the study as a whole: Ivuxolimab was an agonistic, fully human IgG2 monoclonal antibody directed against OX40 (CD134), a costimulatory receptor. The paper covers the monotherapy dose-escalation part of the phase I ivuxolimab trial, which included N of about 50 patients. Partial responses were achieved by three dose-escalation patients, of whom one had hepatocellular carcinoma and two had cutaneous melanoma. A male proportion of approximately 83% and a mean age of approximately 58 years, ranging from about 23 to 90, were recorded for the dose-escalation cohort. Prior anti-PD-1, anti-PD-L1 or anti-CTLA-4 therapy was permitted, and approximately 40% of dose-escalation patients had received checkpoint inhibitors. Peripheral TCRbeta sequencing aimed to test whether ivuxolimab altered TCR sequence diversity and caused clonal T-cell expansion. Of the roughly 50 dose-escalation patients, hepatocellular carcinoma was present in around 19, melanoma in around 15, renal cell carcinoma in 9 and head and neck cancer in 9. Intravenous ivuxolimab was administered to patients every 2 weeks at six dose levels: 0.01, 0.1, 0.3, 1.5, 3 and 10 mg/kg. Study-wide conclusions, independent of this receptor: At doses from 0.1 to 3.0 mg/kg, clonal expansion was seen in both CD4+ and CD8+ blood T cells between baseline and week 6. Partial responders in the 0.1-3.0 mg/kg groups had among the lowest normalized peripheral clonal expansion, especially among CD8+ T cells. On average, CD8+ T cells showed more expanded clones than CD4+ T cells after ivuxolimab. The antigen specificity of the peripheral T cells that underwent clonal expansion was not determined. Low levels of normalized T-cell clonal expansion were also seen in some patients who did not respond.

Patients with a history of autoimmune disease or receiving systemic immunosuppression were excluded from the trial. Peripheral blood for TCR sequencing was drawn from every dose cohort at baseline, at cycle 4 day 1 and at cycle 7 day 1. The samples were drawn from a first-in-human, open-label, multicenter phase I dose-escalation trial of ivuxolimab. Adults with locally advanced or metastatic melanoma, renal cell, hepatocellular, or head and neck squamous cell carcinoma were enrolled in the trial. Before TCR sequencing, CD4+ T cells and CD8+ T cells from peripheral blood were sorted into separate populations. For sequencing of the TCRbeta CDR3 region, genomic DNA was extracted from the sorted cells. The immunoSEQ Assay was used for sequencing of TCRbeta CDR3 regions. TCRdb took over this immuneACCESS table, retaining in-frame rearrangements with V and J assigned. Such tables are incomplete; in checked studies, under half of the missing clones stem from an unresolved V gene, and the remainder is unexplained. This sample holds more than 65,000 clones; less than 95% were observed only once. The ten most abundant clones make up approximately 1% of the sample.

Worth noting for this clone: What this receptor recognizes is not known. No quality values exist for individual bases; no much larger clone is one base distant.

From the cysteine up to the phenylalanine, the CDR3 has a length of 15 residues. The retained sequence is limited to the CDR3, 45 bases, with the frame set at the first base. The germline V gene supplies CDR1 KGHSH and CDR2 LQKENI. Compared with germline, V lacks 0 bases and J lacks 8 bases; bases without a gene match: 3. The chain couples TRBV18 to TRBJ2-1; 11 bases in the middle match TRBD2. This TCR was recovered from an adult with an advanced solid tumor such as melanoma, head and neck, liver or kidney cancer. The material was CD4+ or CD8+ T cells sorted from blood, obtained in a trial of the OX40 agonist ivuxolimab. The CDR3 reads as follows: CASSPPTSGTDEQFF. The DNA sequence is TGTGCCAGCTCACCACCGACTAGCGGGACAGATGAGCAGTTCTTC.